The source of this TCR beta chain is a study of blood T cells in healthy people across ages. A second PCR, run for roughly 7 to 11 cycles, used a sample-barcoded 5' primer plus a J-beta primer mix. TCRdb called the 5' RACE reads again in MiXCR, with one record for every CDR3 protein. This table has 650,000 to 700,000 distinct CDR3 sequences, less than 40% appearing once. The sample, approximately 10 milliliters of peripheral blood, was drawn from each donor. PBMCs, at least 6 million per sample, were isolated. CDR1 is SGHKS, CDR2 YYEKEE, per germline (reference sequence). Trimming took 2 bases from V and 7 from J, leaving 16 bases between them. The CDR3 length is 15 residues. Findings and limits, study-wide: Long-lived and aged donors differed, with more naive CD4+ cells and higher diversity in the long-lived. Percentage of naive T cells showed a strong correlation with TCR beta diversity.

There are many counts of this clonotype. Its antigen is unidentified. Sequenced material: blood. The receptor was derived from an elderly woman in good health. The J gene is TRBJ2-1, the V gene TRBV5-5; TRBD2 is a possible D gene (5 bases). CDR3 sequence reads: CASSFDGVIPNEQFF. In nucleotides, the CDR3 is TGTGCCAGCAGCTTCGACGGGGTAATTCCAAATGAGCAGTTCTTC.